This TCR beta chain was captured by sequencing in a study of T cells in Graves' hyperthyroidism and ophthalmopathy. Points from the study as a whole: Researchers found most expanded thyroid clonotypes above 0.001 in blood as well. The model made its ophthalmopathy prediction, and onset followed a median around six months later.

Template material for amplifying TCR beta CDR3 regions consisted of RNA transcripts. HTBI primers were employed in a first-round RT-PCR of the TCR CDR3. From the multiplex PCR reads, TCRdb called clonotypes with MiXCR, one entry per CDR3 protein. The data contain over 650,000 distinct CDR3 sequences, nearly 45% of them singletons. At least ten counts were recorded for this clonotype. Its antigen is unknown. Clinical symptoms, serum thyroxine and TRAb, thyroid ultrasound and orbital computed tomography were used for the diagnoses. The CDR3 consists of 12 residues. Germline V CDR1 and CDR2: SQVTM, ANQGSEA. Trimming removed 6 bases at V and 1 base at J, with 9 bases between.

The source material was peripheral blood or thyroid tissue (not recorded which). The receptor comes from an adult man with Graves' disease, either hyperthyroidism or ophthalmopathy (not recorded which). This rearrangement joins TRBV29-1 to TRBJ1-1; maybe TRBD1 (5 bases). The CDR3 nucleotides read TGCAGCGTCCCCGGACAGAACACTGAAGCTTTCTTT. Protein: CSVPGQNTEAFF.